Shown below are 16 T cell receptor beta chains from a single sample sequenced in a study of blood T cell repertoires in COVID-19. Libraries were prepared by immunoSEQ multiplex PCR; TCRdb keeps only in-frame clonotypes and omits some of them. Of around 25,000 clones in the sample, 90% were seen once. Sequenced sample: peripheral blood. Receptor source: a woman in her sixties with active COVID-19.

This clone was recorded only once. The gene calls are TRBV6-2 or TRBV6-3 and TRBJ2-1; 11 nucleotides agree with TRBD2. Trimming at V came to 6 bases and at J to 7 bases, leaving 11 bases not matched to a gene. This CDR3 contains 16 residues. CDR1 is MNHEY and CDR2 is SVGEGT in the germline V gene. Here the CDR3 reads CASSYTGLAGWNEQFF. CDR3 nucleotide sequence: TGTGCCAGCAGCTATACTGGACTAGCGGGCTGGAATGAGCAGTTCTTC.

The chain joins TRBV11-2 to TRBJ1-2; the match to TRBD1 covers 7 bases. Germline V lookup: CDR1 SGHAT, CDR2 FQNNGV. J gave up 5 bases and V 5 bases, and 8 bases lay outside the gene matches. This CDR3 contains 14 residues. The chain's CDR3 is CASSTRQGLYGYTF. CDR3 coding DNA: TGTGCCAGCAGCACCCGACAGGGTTTGTATGGCTACACCTTC.

This clone was observed a handful of times. The rearrangement links TRBV7-2 to TRBJ2-7; D is perhaps TRBD2 (6 bases). CDR3 length: 14 amino acids. V was cut by 5 bases and J by 4 bases, with 15 bases left in between. Germline lookup yields CDR1 SGHTA and CDR2 FQGNSA. The CDR3 DNA follows: TGTGCCAGCAGCCCGGGCAGACTAGTGTACGAGCAGTACTTC. Its translation: CASSPGRLVYEQYF.

The chain joins TRBV12-3 or TRBV12-4 to TRBJ2-3; no clear D gene. V dropped 8 bases and J dropped 2 bases, with 8 bases sitting between them. CDR3 length: 12 residues. The CDR3 DNA reads as TGTGCCAGCCTAGTTAACACAGATACGCAGTATTTT. Translated: CASLVNTDTQYF.

The CDR3 DNA sequence: TGTGCCAGCAGGGGCAGAAGTAGCAATCAGCCCCAGCATTTT. It yields the protein CASRGRSSNQPQHF. The chain couples TRBV6-5 to TRBJ1-5; D not certain. Germline assignment: CDR1 MNHEY and CDR2 SVGAGI. V was clipped by 6 bases and J by 0 bases, with 9 bases between them. The CDR3 runs to 14 residues.

In this sample, this clone turned up a few times. CDR3 sequence (DNA): TGCGCCAGCAGCCAAGAGACGGGAAGTCACAATGAGCAGTTCTTC. Translation: CASSQETGSHNEQFF. The chain joins TRBV4-3 to TRBJ2-1; a possible D gene is TRBD2 (5 bases). V lost 0 bases to trimming and J lost 5 bases, with 11 bases between them. Germline CDR1 is LGHNA and CDR2 is YSLEER. CDR3 length equals 15 residues.

The V and J genes are TRBV6-1 and TRBJ1-6; D is uncertain. Trimming pared 1 base from V and 5 bases from J, leaving 9 bases between. The CDR3 totals 15 residues. Germline V CDR1 and CDR2: MNHNS, SASEGT. The CDR3 is CASSEGRRDNSPLHF. The CDR3 coding sequence is TGTGCCAGCAGTGAAGGTCGGCGGGATAATTCACCCCTCCACTTT.

This chain joins TRBV7-9 and TRBJ2-1; D unclear. Per the germline V gene, CDR1 is SEHNR and CDR2 is FQNEAQ (reference sequence). The CDR3 sequence is 16 residues long. Trimming stripped 5 bases from V and 0 bases from J, with 14 bases between. CDR3 loop: CASSPTDMSSYNEQFF. The CDR3 coding sequence is TGTGCCAGCAGCCCCACCGACATGAGCTCCTACAATGAGCAGTTCTTC.

The V gene is TRBV19, the J gene TRBJ1-1, with a weak D call TRBD1 (5 bases). CDR3 length: 18 amino acids. CDR1 and CDR2 from the germline V gene are LNHDA and SQIVND (reference sequence). V lost 6 bases, J lost 4 bases, and 27 bases lay in between. The CDR3: CASRTGGRPGYRSTEAFF. Written as DNA, the CDR3 is TGTGCCAGTAGAACCGGCGGTCGGCCAGGGTACAGGAGCACTGAAGCTTTCTTT.

The rearrangement uses TRBV6-6 and TRBJ1-5; 7 nucleotides agree with TRBD1. Trimming removed 6 bases from V and 4 bases from J; junction bases left unmatched: 6. Per germline, CDR1 MNHNY and CDR2 SVGAGI (reference sequence). There are 14 residues in the CDR3. The CDR3 loop is CASRQGNSNQPQHF. CDR3 coding DNA: TGTGCCAGCAGACAGGGGAACAGTAATCAGCCCCAGCATTTT.

This clone is termed medium-sized. The gene calls are TRBV5-1 and TRBJ1-2; tentatively, D is TRBD1 (5 bases). This CDR3 comprises 12 residues. Trimming removed 7 bases from V and 2 bases from J, with 9 bases in between. Germline CDR1 reads SGHRS; CDR2 reads YFSETQ. The CDR3 reads CASRGENYGYTF. The CDR3 DNA is TGCGCCAGCCGGGGGGAAAACTATGGCTACACCTTC.

This clone came up once. The chain joins TRBV19 to TRBJ2-2; TRBD1 matches at 7 bases. Looked up from germline, CDR1 is LNHDA and CDR2 is SQIVND (reference sequence). The CDR3 spans 15 residues. V gave up 6 bases and J gave up 2 bases; unmatched junction bases: 6. CDR3 protein: CASSPGTANTGELFF. In nucleotides, the CDR3 is TGTGCCAGTAGCCCCGGGACAGCAAACACCGGGGAGCTGTTTTTT.

This sequence joins TRBV4-1 and TRBJ2-3; TRBD2 is a possible D gene (7 bases). CDR1 MGHRA and CDR2 YSYEKL come from the germline V gene. Trimming pared 0 bases from V and 3 bases from J, leaving 13 bases between. This CDR3 spans 16 amino acids. The CDR3 DNA sequence: TGCGCCAGCAGCCAAGACGGGGGGCGCCTGACAGATACGCAGTATTTT. Protein: CASSQDGGRLTDTQYF.

V gene TRBV13 combines with J gene TRBJ1-3; 7 nucleotides align to TRBD1. Germline V gene lookup returns CDR1 PRHDT and CDR2 FYEKMQ (reference sequence). Trimming cost V 4 bases and J 3 bases; bases outside gene matches: 3. The CDR3 is 14 residues long. The CDR3, as DNA: TGTGCCAGCAGCTACTGGACAGGTGGAAACACCATATATTTT. Its translation is CASSYWTGGNTIYF.

The chain joins TRBV30 to TRBJ2-7; D perhaps matches TRBD2 (6 bases). CDR3 length: 15 residues. The germline V gene encodes CDR1 GTSNPN and CDR2 SVGIG (reference sequence). V was pared by 1 base and J by 1 base, with 14 bases between. The CDR3 nucleotides are TGTGCCTGGAGTGGGGGCGGGGCTTTTTCCTACGAGCAGTACTTC. It translates to CAWSGGGAFSYEQYF.

The chain recombines TRBV2 with TRBJ1-5; 10 positions match TRBD1. Germline V gene data show CDR1 as SNHLY and CDR2 as FYNNEI. V lost 6 bases, J lost 2 bases, and 7 bases stayed unmatched. CDR3 length equals 16 residues. The CDR3 loop is CASSAKTGGGNQPQHF. CDR3 in DNA: TGTGCCAGCAGCGCAAAGACAGGGGGCGGCAATCAGCCCCAGCATTTT.